The 20 T cell receptor beta chains listed next were all sequenced from one sample in a study of blood T cell repertoires in COVID-19. Libraries were prepared by immunoSEQ multiplex PCR; TCRdb keeps only in-frame clonotypes and omits some of them. The sample contains about 430,000 clones, around nine tenths of which appear only once. What was sequenced was PBMCs or T cells enriched from blood (not recorded which). These receptors came from a woman aged 18-35 years who had been exposed to COVID-19.

This clone appeared a few times. The rearrangement joins TRBV7-2 to TRBJ1-5, with D uncertain. Germline lookup yields CDR1 SGHTA and CDR2 FQGNSA. There are 14 residues in the CDR3. V was cut by 6 bases and J by 0 bases, with 9 bases left in between. The CDR3 DNA reads TGTGCCAGCAGTTCCACACCTAGCAATCAGCCCCAGCATTTT. Translated, it gives CASSSTPSNQPQHF. The variable domain in full, with the rest retrieved from reference TRBV7-2 and TRBJ1-5, is GAGVSQSPSNKVTEKGKDVELRCDPISGHTALYWYRQSLGQGLEFLIYFQGNSAPDKSGLPSDRFSAERTGGSVSTLTIQRTQQEDSAVYLCASSSTPSNQPQHFGDGTRLSIL.

This clone was counted between two and nine times. The J gene is TRBJ1-5, the V gene TRBV28; 9 bases agree with TRBD1. This CDR3 comprises 16 residues. Trimming at V came to 6 bases and at J to 3 bases, leaving 9 bases not matched to a gene. The germline V gene encodes CDR1 MDHEN and CDR2 SYDVKM. The CDR3: CASSATGTGHNQPQHF. CDR3 nucleotides: TGTGCCAGCAGCGCGACGGGGACAGGGCACAATCAGCCCCAGCATTTT. The full variable domain, with the rest looked up from reference TRBV28 and TRBJ1-5, is DVKVTQSSRYLVKRTGEKVFLECVQDMDHENMFWYRQDPGLGLRLIYFSYDVKMKEKGDIPEGYSVSREKKERFSLILESASTNQTSMYLCASSATGTGHNQPQHFGDGTRLSIL.

V usage is TRBV20-1 and J usage is TRBJ1-2; tentatively, D is TRBD1 (5 bases). CDR1 is DFQATT and CDR2 is SNEGSKA in the germline V gene (reference sequence). The CDR3 covers 11 residues. V lost 1 base to trimming and J lost 8 bases, with 8 bases between them. Here the CDR3 reads CSARGREGYTF. The CDR3, as DNA: TGCAGTGCTAGAGGCAGGGAAGGCTACACCTTC.

This chain connects TRBV6-4 to TRBJ1-1, with 7 bases lining up with TRBD1. V lost 2 bases to trimming and J lost 1 base; unmatched junction nucleotides: 1. The CDR3 sequence is 14 residues long. CDR1 and CDR2 from the germline V gene are MRHNA and SNTAGT. CDR3 DNA sequence: TGTGCCAGCAGTGACGCAGGGGGGAACACTGAAGCTTTCTTT. This translates into CASSDAGGNTEAFF.

V and J are TRBV27 and TRBJ2-3; D unclear. V lost 6 bases and J lost 1, with 5 bases in between. CDR3 length equals 12 residues. CDR1 is MNHEY and CDR2 is SMNVEV in the germline V gene (reference sequence). The CDR3 loop is CASRAGTDTQYF. CDR3 sequence (DNA): TGTGCCAGCAGGGCCGGCACAGATACGCAGTATTTT.

This chain connects TRBV19 to TRBJ2-7, with 14 bases matching TRBD2. Germline CDR1 reads LNHDA; CDR2 reads SQIVND (reference sequence). J gave up 7 bases and V 5 bases, and 4 bases lay outside the gene matches. This CDR3 contains 14 residues. The CDR3 DNA is TGTGCCAGTAGTGGACTAGCGGGGGGCCTGGAGCAGTACTTC. Encoded protein: CASSGLAGGLEQYF. Full variable domain (remainder filled in from reference TRBV19 and TRBJ2-7): DGGITQSPKYLFRKEGQNVTLSCEQNLNHDAMYWYRQDPGQGLRLIYYSQIVNDFQKGDIAEGYSVSREKKESFPLTVTSAQKNPTAFYLCASSGLAGGLEQYFGPGTRLTVT.

Details on this clone: This CDR3 is also generated by other DNA sequences in the sample. V is TRBV7-2 and J is TRBJ2-7; D is ambiguous. The CDR3 extends over 12 amino acids. V was shortened by 0 bases and J by 3 bases, with 3 bases between the two germline ends. Germline CDR1 is SGHTA and CDR2 is FQGNSA. The CDR3 sequence is CASSLALYEQYF. The CDR3 coding sequence is TGTGCCAGCAGCTTAGCCCTCTACGAGCAGTACTTC.

This chain connects TRBV4-1 to TRBJ2-7; D remains unclear. Germline assignment: CDR1 MGHRA and CDR2 YSYEKL. There are 15 residues in the CDR3. V gave up 4 bases and J gave up 2 bases, with 15 bases separating them. The CDR3 here is CASSPYGSTPYEQYF. CDR3 DNA: TGCGCCAGCAGCCCCTACGGGTCGACCCCCTACGAGCAGTACTTC.

This chain connects TRBV3-1 (or the pseudogene TRBV3-2) to TRBJ1-3; no reliable D call. V gave up 5 bases and J gave up 4 bases, with 18 bases separating them. The CDR3 consists of 16 residues. Germline V gene lookup returns CDR1 LGHDT and CDR2 YNNKEL (reference sequence). The DNA of the CDR3 is TGTGCCAGCAGCAAAGGAGGTCCTACACTCGGAAACACCATATATTTT. Translation gives CASSKGGPTLGNTIYF.

The V and J genes are TRBV7-8 and TRBJ1-2; D unclear. Germline lookup yields CDR1 SGHVS and CDR2 FQNEAQ. The length of the CDR3 is 15 residues. V lost 5 bases and J lost 0, with 13 bases in between. DNA for the CDR3: TGTGCCAGCAGCCTACTTGCGGCAGCTAACTATGGCTACACCTTC. Translation: CASSLLAAANYGYTF.

This chain joins TRBV6-5 and TRBJ2-2, with D maybe TRBD1 (6 bases). The CDR3 length is 13 residues. Looked up from germline, CDR1 is MNHEY and CDR2 is SVGAGI. V was cut by 4 bases and J by 6 bases, with 9 bases left in between. For the CDR3, the DNA is TGTGCCAGCAGTTTTGCAGGGGCCGGGGAGCTGTTTTTT. Its protein is CASSFAGAGELFF.

The CDR3 region has the DNA TGTGCCAGCTCACCGTCCGGTAAGGGGGCTCTCACCTACGAGCAGTACTTC. Translation: CASSPSGKGALTYEQYF. The chain has TRBV18 and TRBJ2-7; 7 bases map to TRBD1. This CDR3 has 17 amino acids. The ends lost 3 bases at V and 2 bases at J; junction bases unmatched: 13. Germline CDR1 reads KGHSH; CDR2 reads LQKENI.

The chain carries TRBV5-4 and TRBJ1-1; D uncertain. This CDR3 has 13 amino acids. Trimming stripped 0 bases from V and 1 base from J, with 4 bases between. CDR1 SGHNT and CDR2 YYREEE come from the germline V gene (reference sequence). The CDR3 loop reads CASSLERNTEAFF. The CDR3 DNA reads TGTGCCAGCAGCTTGGAGAGGAACACTGAAGCTTTCTTT.

The chain has TRBV28 and TRBJ2-1, with 9 bases lining up with TRBD2. V lost 11 bases to trimming and J lost 2 bases; unmatched junction nucleotides: 7. This CDR3 is built from 14 residues. Germline V gene data show CDR1 as MDHEN and CDR2 as SYDVKM. CDR3 protein: CAANRLAAYNEQFF. The CDR3 nucleotides read TGTGCCGCTAACCGACTAGCGGCCTACAATGAGCAGTTCTTC.

The chain recombines TRBV5-8 with TRBJ2-7; 8 bases line up with TRBD1. Germline V gene lookup returns CDR1 SGHTS and CDR2 YDEGEE. This CDR3 is 14 amino acids long. With 5 bases clipped from V and 2 bases from J, the junction kept 6 bases outside the gene matches. The DNA for the CDR3 is TGTGCCAGCAGTTTAGACAGGGGAACCTACGAGCAGTACTTC. As protein: CASSLDRGTYEQYF.

The rearrangement uses TRBV7-9 and TRBJ1-2, with D possibly TRBD1 on 5 matching bases. V shed 5 bases and J shed 7 bases, with 20 bases lying between them. The V gene's germline CDR1 is SEHNR and CDR2 FQNEAQ (reference sequence). The CDR3 length is 15 residues. The CDR3 here is CASSTRGKDLSGYTF. As DNA, the CDR3 is TGTGCCAGCAGCACACGGGGGAAGGATTTGTCTGGCTACACCTTC.

The genes are TRBV24-1 and TRBJ1-4; D is uncertain. Trimming shortened V by 2 bases and J by 8 bases, and 14 bases separated the two germline ends. CDR3 size: 15 residues. Germline V lookup: CDR1 KGHDR, CDR2 SFDVKD. The CDR3 loop reads CATSDWVGDKEKLFF. CDR3 coding DNA: TGTGCCACCAGTGATTGGGTCGGGGATAAGGAAAAACTGTTTTTT.

The CDR3 coding sequence is TGTGCCAGCAGTCCGTCTAGCGGCAGCTACGAGCAGTACTTC. Its translation is CASSPSSGSYEQYF. V usage is TRBV6-4 and J usage is TRBJ2-7, with 7 bases lining up with TRBD2. Germline values: CDR1 MRHNA, CDR2 SNTAGT. After removal of 5 bases from V and 3 bases from J, the junction contained 7 bases not matched to a gene. This CDR3 spans 14 amino acids.

This clone was recorded only once. This chain uses TRBV19 with TRBJ2-2; 7 bases match TRBD2. J lost 0 bases, V lost 0 bases, and 7 bases had no gene match. This CDR3 spans 18 amino acids. Germline values: CDR1 LNHDA, CDR2 SQIVND (reference sequence). The CDR3 protein is CASSIEGPSGTNTGELFF. DNA of the CDR3: TGTGCCAGTAGTATAGAAGGTCCCAGCGGGACGAACACCGGGGAGCTGTTTTTT.

With respect to this clone: The identical CDR3 is also encoded by other nucleotide sequences in the sample. The J gene is TRBJ2-5, the V gene TRBV20-1, with unresolved D. The CDR3 is 10 amino acids. Germline CDR1 and CDR2: DFQATT and SNEGSKA (reference sequence). Trimming shortened V by 6 bases and J by 5 bases, and 7 bases separated the two germline ends. CDR3 amino acids: CSARRETQYF. The CDR3 nucleotides are TGCAGTGCGCGGCGGGAGACCCAGTACTTC.